The clone carrying this T cell receptor (beta chain) was found many times. No antigen is known for it. The sample originates from a study of T cells in Graves' hyperthyroidism and ophthalmopathy. Points from the study as a whole: Prediction of ophthalmopathy progression came a median roughly 7.1 months pre-onset.

RNA transcripts gave rise to amplified TCR beta CDR3 regions. HTBI primers were the set used in a first-round RT-PCR of the TCR CDR3. Each CDR3 protein is one row after TCRdb ran MiXCR on the multiplex PCR reads. Among 500,000 or so distinct CDR3 sequences listed, under 20% were seen once. This receptor was obtained from a woman aged 18-29 years with Graves' ophthalmopathy. Sequencing was done on a sample of blood.

CDR3 loop: CASSTPAGTYEQYF. CDR3 in DNA: TGTGCCAGCAGCACGCCGGCAGGGACCTACGAGCAGTACTTC. This chain joins TRBV11-2 and TRBJ2-7; weak D call: TRBD1 (5 bases). Deletions cut 5 bases from V and 2 bases from J, with 13 bases between. Looked up from germline, CDR1 is SGHAT and CDR2 is FQNNGV. The CDR3 contains 14 residues.